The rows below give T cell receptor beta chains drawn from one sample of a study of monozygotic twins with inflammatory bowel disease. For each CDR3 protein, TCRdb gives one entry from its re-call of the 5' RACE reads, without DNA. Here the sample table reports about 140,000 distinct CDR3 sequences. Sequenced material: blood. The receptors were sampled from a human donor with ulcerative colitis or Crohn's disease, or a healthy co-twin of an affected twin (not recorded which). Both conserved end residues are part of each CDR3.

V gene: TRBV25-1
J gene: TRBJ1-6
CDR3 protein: CASKSSWGSSYNSPLHF

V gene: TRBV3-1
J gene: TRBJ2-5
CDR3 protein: CASIPGQGRVETQYF

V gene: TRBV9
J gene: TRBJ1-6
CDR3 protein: CASSVGGSPLHF

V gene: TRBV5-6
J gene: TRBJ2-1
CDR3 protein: CASSSGLAGVTYNEQFF

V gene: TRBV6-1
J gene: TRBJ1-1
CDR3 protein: CASTREGLNTEAFF

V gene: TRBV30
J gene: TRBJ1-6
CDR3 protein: CAWSARVRYNSPLHF

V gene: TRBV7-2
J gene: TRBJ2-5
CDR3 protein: CASSFSSGQETQYF

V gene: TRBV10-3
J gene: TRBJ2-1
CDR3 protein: CAISEIALGNEQFF

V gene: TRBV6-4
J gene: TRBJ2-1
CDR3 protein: CASSGRLAGVDHNEQFF

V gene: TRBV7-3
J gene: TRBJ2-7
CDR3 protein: CASRSGTEPYEQYF

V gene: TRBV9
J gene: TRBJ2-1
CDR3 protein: CASSGGVAGQGSYNEQFF

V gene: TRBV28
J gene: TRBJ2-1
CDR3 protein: CASTTSGSLWFF

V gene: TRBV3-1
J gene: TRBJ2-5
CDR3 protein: CASSQGTGVQETQYF

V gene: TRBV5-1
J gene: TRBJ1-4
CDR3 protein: CASSPEGGYATNEKLFF

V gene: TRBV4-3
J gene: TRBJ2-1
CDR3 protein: CASSQDLSRNEQFF

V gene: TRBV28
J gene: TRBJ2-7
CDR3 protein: CASSLNRGHEQYF

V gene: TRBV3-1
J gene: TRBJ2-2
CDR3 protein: CASSRITGPGELFF

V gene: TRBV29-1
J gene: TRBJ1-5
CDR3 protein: CSVEEGPHQPQHF

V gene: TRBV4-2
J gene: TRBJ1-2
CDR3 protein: CASSDRDLYGYTF

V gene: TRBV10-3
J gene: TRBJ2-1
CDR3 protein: CAISESGGRASYNEQFF

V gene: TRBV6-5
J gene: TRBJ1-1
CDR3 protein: CASSYEWRGGTEAFF

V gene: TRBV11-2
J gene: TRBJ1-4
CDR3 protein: CASSPSWQINEKLFF

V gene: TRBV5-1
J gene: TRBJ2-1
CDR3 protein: CASSTGTGGPYNEQFF

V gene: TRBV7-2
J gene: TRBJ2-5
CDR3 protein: CASSLVEQETQYF

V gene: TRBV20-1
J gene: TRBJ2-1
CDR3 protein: CSARGWDRGIGGNEQFF

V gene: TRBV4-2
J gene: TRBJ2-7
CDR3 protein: CASSQDLTSGRTYEQYF

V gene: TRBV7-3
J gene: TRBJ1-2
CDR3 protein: CASSPGGNSEGYTF

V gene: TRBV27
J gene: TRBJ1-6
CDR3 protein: CASSPGGYNSPLHF

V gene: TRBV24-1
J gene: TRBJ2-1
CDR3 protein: CATSDLGGGGSSYNEQFF

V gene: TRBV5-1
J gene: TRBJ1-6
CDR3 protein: CASSLRSDGRYNSPLHF

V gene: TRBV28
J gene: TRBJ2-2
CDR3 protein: CASSSPATGELFF

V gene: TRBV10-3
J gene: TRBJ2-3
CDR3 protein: CASRAGGPLDTQYF

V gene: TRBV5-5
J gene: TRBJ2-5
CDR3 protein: CASSLEDGTQETQYF

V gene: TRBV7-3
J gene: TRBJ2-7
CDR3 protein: CASSLTPSREQYF

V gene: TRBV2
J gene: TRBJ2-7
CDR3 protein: CASGDRVFSYEQYF

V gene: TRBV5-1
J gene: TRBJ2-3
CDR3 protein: CASSLVGGSLYTDTQYF

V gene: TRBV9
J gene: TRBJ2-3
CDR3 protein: CASSDHPFRGRSGLGQYF

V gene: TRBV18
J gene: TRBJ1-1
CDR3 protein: CASSPARDRANTEAFF

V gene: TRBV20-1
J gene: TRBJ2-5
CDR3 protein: CSARRAYQETQYF

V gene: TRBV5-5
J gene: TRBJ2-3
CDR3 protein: CASSLRLAGGSDTQYF

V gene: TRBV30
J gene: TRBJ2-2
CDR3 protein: CTWSVNMGVFF

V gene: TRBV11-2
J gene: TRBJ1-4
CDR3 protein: CASSSYEKLFF

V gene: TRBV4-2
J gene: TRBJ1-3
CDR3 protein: CASSQERGTGVLSGNTIYF